Detailed here is one T cell receptor (beta chain). The antigen is unknown. The data derive from a study of T cell responses to AZD1222 COVID-19 vaccine. The data were produced by immunoSEQ multiplex PCR, yet TCRdb's version contains in-frame clones alone and is incomplete. The sample has about 160,000 clones; over 80% are singletons. Study-level points and caveats: Among those given AZD1222, only five to seven were seropositive at baseline.

The V and J ends lost 7 bases and 7 bases, in that order; junction bases with no gene match: 12. This CDR3 has 16 amino acids. CDR1 LGHDT and CDR2 YNNKEL come from the germline V gene (reference sequence). The chain has TRBV3-1 (or the pseudogene TRBV3-2) and TRBJ2-2; 10 bases line up with TRBD2. The source material was peripheral blood, sampled on day 0 of AZD1222 vaccination. This TCR derives from an adult in good health. CDR3 sequence reads: CASTPDTSGIGGELFF. The CDR3 nucleotides are TGTGCCAGCACCCCAGACACTAGCGGGATAGGCGGGGAGCTGTTTTTT.